This entry lists 23 T cell receptor beta chains sequenced from one sample in a study of cytomegalovirus exposure and HLA in healthy donors. The study ran its PCR with 60 Vbeta and 13 Jbeta primers. Only in-frame clones appear in the TCRdb table, and some are missing; sequencing was by immunoSEQ multiplex PCR. This table has 110,000 to 150,000 clones, about 82% appearing once. Sequencing was done on a sample of PBMCs. The receptors were gathered from a woman in her thirties or forties in good health and CMV-seropositive.

This rearrangement joins TRBV7-9 to TRBJ2-7; TRBD2 is a possible D gene (6 bases). Germline V gene sequence: CDR1 SEHNR, CDR2 FQNEAQ (reference sequence). The CDR3 spans 14 residues. V was shortened by 1 base and J by 6 bases, with 13 bases between the two germline ends. The CDR3 DNA sequence: TGTGCCAGCAGCTTAGAATTAACCGGGGGCGAGCAGTACTTC. Protein sequence: CASSLELTGGEQYF.

The chain has TRBV7-2 and TRBJ2-3; 9 bases are a match to TRBD2. V lost 5 bases, J lost 3 bases, and 9 bases stayed unmatched. The CDR3 is 16 residues long. Germline CDR1 reads SGHTA; CDR2 reads FQGNSA. The DNA for the CDR3 is TGTGCCAGCAGCCCGACTAGCGGAAAGGGGACAGATACGCAGTATTTT. Its protein product is CASSPTSGKGTDTQYF.

The rearrangement links TRBV6-6 to TRBJ1-2; 7 nucleotides align to TRBD1. The CDR3 spans 15 residues. CDR1 MNHNY and CDR2 SVGAGI come from the germline V gene (reference sequence). The V gene end was trimmed by 2 bases and the J gene end by 2 bases; junction bases not matched to a gene: 5. In DNA form, the CDR3 reads TGTGCCAGCAGTTACGCTAACAGGGGAAACTATGGCTACACCTTC. Protein product: CASSYANRGNYGYTF.

This clone turned up a few times. The CDR3: CASTLGGLTGADGYTF. In DNA form, the CDR3 reads TGTGCCAGTACCCTAGGGGGGCTGACAGGGGCAGATGGCTACACCTTC. This rearrangement joins TRBV19 to TRBJ1-2; 8 bases map to TRBD1. V was pared by 7 bases and J by 6 bases, with 16 bases of the junction left unmatched. Germline V gene lookup returns CDR1 LNHDA and CDR2 SQIVND (reference sequence). There are 16 residues in the CDR3.

The chain couples TRBV19 to TRBJ1-6, with 9 bases identical to TRBD1. The germline CDR1 and CDR2 sequences are LNHDA and SQIVND (reference sequence). Trimming cost V 6 bases and J 7 bases; bases outside gene matches: 7. The CDR3 has 15 residues. The CDR3 DNA reads TGTGCCAGTAGACTTCCGGGACAGGGAAATTCACCCCTCCACTTT. Translating it yields CASRLPGQGNSPLHF.

This rearrangement joins TRBV6-6 to TRBJ2-2; tentative D call: TRBD2 (6 bases). Trimming removed 7 bases from V and 2 bases from J, with 11 bases in between. This CDR3 region has 14 residues. Germline V lookup: CDR1 MNHNY, CDR2 SVGAGI (reference sequence). Here the CDR3 DNA reads TGTGCCAGCAAAAGGGACTCTAACACCGGGGAGCTGTTTTTT. It yields the protein CASKRDSNTGELFF.

The chain couples TRBV7-9 to TRBJ2-6, with 8 bases identical to TRBD1. V lost 5 bases, J lost 0 bases, and 12 bases stayed unmatched. The CDR3 extends over 19 amino acids. Germline V CDR1 and CDR2: SEHNR, FQNEAQ (reference sequence). The CDR3 DNA follows: TGTGCCAGCAGCCCCTACTGGGACAGGTCGAGCTCTGGGGCCAACGTCCTGACTTTC. Encoded protein: CASSPYWDRSSSGANVLTF.

For this clone: Germline and junction disagree at one end, which may indicate a read error. The CDR3 nucleotides are TGTTCCAGCAGCTTCGCGCGCCGGACTCACCCACTGGAGCAGTACTTC. This translates into CSSSFARRTHPLEQYF. The genes are TRBV7-9 and TRBJ2-7, with D possibly TRBD2 on 5 matching bases. The length of the CDR3 is 16 residues. Germline CDR1 is SEHNR and CDR2 is FQNEAQ (reference sequence).

V is TRBV9 and J is TRBJ2-2, with D maybe TRBD1 (5 bases). CDR1 is SGDLS and CDR2 is YYNGEE in the germline V gene. V was trimmed by 0 bases and J by 7 bases, leaving 10 bases between them. The CDR3 has 14 residues. CDR3: CASSVEGSGGELFF. The CDR3 region has the DNA TGTGCCAGCAGCGTAGAGGGGTCGGGCGGGGAGCTGTTTTTT.

This rearrangement joins TRBV11-2 to TRBJ2-7; possible D gene TRBD2, 6 bases. The CDR3 contains 15 residues. Looked up from germline, CDR1 is SGHAT and CDR2 is FQNNGV. The ends were cut back, 2 bases at V and 3 bases at J, with 14 bases in the middle. The CDR3 protein is CASSLMGGAFYEQYF. CDR3 DNA: TGTGCCAGCAGCTTAATGGGCGGGGCCTTCTACGAGCAGTACTTC.

The genes are TRBV5-5 and TRBJ2-1; 10 bases fit TRBD1. The CDR3 has 14 residues. Germline V gene lookup returns CDR1 SGHKS and CDR2 YYEKEE (reference sequence). V was pared by 3 bases and J by 8 bases, with 5 bases of the junction left unmatched. CDR3 region: CASSSGQGVDEQFF. The CDR3 nucleotides read TGTGCCAGCAGCTCTGGACAGGGGGTAGATGAGCAGTTCTTC.

The chain recombines TRBV30 with TRBJ2-5, with 8 bases matching TRBD2. In germline, CDR1 is GTSNPN, CDR2 SVGIG (reference sequence). Trimming took 0 bases from V and 7 from J; bases not matched to a gene: 7. The CDR3 consists of 14 residues. The CDR3 nucleotides are TGTGCCTGGAGTGTAACGGGAGGGGTGATGACCCAGTACTTC. This translates into CAWSVTGGVMTQYF.

The chain links TRBV5-1 to TRBJ1-2, with D possibly being TRBD1 (5 bases). CDR1 SGHRS and CDR2 YFSETQ come from the germline V gene. Trimming pared 4 bases from V and 1 base from J, leaving 20 bases between. This CDR3 region has 17 residues. The CDR3 DNA sequence: TGCGCCAGCAGCGGAGCGGGAGGGGCGACCCTTAACTATGGCTACACCTTC. It specifies CASSGAGGATLNYGYTF.

The rearrangement links TRBV7-8 to TRBJ2-1, with TRBD2 identical over 8 bases. CDR1 and CDR2 (germline): SGHVS, FQNEAQ. J was trimmed by 4 bases and V by 0 bases; bases with no gene match: 5. This CDR3 is built from 16 residues. CDR3 sequence (DNA): TGTGCCAGCAGCTTAGCGTTAGCGGGGCCGTACAATGAGCAGTTCTTC. Protein product: CASSLALAGPYNEQFF.

The chain recombines TRBV19 with TRBJ2-3; 7 bases fit TRBD2. The CDR3 consists of 16 residues. Germline V gene lookup returns CDR1 LNHDA and CDR2 SQIVND (reference sequence). Trimming at V came to 2 bases and at J to 0 bases, leaving 5 bases not matched to a gene. In DNA, the CDR3 is TGTGCCAGTAGTATACTAGCGGTGGCTAGCACAGATACGCAGTATTTT. Translating gives CASSILAVASTDTQYF.

As to this clone: The junction and the germline gene differ at one end; a read error may be behind it. The rearrangement links TRBV7-9 to TRBJ2-3; 10 bases align to TRBD2. Germline CDR1 reads SEHNR; CDR2 reads FQNEAQ (reference sequence). This CDR3 is 16 amino acids long. This CDR3 reads CSSSLAGTSAEDTQYF. CDR3 DNA sequence: TGTTCCAGCAGCTTAGCGGGGACTAGCGCAGAAGATACGCAGTATTTT.

The rearrangement joins TRBV5-6 to TRBJ1-5, with D hard to call. V was cut by 0 bases and J by 3 bases, with 7 bases left in between. The CDR3 loop spans 14 amino acids. Germline V gives CDR1 SGHDT, CDR2 YYEEEE. CDR3 nucleotide sequence: TGTGCCAGCAGCTTGGCGGGTTCCAATCAGCCCCAGCATTTT. It yields the protein CASSLAGSNQPQHF.

The chain carries TRBV7-3 and TRBJ2-3; 9 bases align to TRBD2. Germline-derived CDR1 and CDR2 are SGHTA and FQGTGA. V dropped 5 bases and J dropped 6; count of bases not matched to a gene: 9. The CDR3 covers 15 residues. The CDR3, as DNA: TGTGCCAGCAGCCTTGTAGCGGGAGATGTGGATACGCAGTATTTT. Translation: CASSLVAGDVDTQYF.

In DNA form, the CDR3 reads TGTGCCAGCACCCTTTACAATGAGCAGTTCTTC. This translates into CASTLYNEQFF. J is TRBJ2-1 and V is TRBV28; D gene unclear. V was cut by 7 bases and J by 4 bases, with 5 bases left in between. This CDR3 spans 11 amino acids. Germline V gene sequence: CDR1 MDHEN, CDR2 SYDVKM.

This chain joins TRBV4-2 and TRBJ1-1; 9 nucleotides agree with TRBD1. V lost 4 bases and J lost 5; bases outside the gene matches: 8. CDR1 and CDR2 from the germline V gene are LGHNA and YNFKEQ. There are 15 residues in the CDR3. In DNA, the CDR3 is TGTGCCAGCAGCCCTGTTACAGGGGGCATGACTGAAGCTTTCTTT. It encodes CASSPVTGGMTEAFF.

The table lists this clone with a few counts. Other DNA sequences in this sample translate to the same CDR3. This chain joins TRBV5-1 and TRBJ1-1, with 7 bases that match TRBD1. The CDR3 extends over 13 amino acids. Germline CDR1 is SGHRS and CDR2 is YFSETQ. The V gene end was trimmed by 3 bases and the J gene end by 4 bases; junction bases not matched to a gene: 3. The CDR3 here is CASSSGGSTEAFF. The DNA of the CDR3 is TGCGCCAGCAGCTCAGGGGGGAGCACTGAAGCTTTCTTT.

This CDR3 reads CASSLGGQGYVDTQYF. CDR3 DNA sequence: TGTGCCAGCAGCTTGGGGGGACAGGGGTATGTAGATACGCAGTATTTT. The chain is built from TRBV5-8 and TRBJ2-3, with 10 positions matching TRBD1. The length of the CDR3 is 16 residues. The junction had 6 bases not matched to a gene; V was cut back by 0 bases and J by 5 bases. In germline, CDR1 is SGHTS, CDR2 YDEGEE.

The rearrangement links TRBV10-3 to TRBJ1-1, with 7 bases matching TRBD1. J gave up 3 bases and V 4 bases, and 11 bases lay outside the gene matches. Germline V lookup: CDR1 ENHRY, CDR2 SYGVKD. The CDR3 runs to 16 residues. CDR3 DNA sequence: TGTGCCATCAGTGCGGCACAGGGGAGAAAGGACACTGAAGCTTTCTTT. This sequence encodes CAISAAQGRKDTEAFF.